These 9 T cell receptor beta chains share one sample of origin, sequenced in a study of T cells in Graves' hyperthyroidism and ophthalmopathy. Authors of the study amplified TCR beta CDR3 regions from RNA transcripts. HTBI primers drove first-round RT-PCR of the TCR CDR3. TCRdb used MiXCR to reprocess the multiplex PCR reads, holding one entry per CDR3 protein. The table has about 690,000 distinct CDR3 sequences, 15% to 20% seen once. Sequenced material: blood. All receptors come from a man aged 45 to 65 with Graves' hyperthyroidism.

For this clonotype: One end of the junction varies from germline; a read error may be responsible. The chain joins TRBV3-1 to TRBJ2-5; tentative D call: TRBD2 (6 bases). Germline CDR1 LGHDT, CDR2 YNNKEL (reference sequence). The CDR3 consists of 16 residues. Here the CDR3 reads CASSQEELARAETKYF. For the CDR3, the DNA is TGTGCCAGCAGCCAAGAAGAACTAGCTCGAGCGGAGACCAAGTACTTC.

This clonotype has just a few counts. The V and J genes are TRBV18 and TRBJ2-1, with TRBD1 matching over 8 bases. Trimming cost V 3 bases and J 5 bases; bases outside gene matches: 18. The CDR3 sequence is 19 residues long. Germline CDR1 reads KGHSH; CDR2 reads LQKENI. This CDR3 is CASSPSLSRQGSKHNEQFF. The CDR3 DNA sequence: TGTGCCAGCTCACCTTCCCTTAGTCGACAGGGGAGTAAGCACAATGAGCAGTTCTTC.

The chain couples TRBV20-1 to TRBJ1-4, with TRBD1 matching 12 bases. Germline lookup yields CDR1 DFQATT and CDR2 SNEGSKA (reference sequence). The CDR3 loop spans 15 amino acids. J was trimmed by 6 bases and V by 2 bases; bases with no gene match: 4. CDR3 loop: CSARPGTGGDEKLFF. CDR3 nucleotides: TGCAGTGCTAGACCGGGGACAGGGGGCGATGAAAAACTGTTTTTT.

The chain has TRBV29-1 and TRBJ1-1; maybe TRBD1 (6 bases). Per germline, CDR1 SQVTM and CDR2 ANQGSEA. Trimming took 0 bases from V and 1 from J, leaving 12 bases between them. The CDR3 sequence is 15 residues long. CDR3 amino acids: CSVEDRGVPNTEAFF. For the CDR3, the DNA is TGCAGCGTTGAAGATAGGGGGGTCCCGAACACTGAAGCTTTCTTT.

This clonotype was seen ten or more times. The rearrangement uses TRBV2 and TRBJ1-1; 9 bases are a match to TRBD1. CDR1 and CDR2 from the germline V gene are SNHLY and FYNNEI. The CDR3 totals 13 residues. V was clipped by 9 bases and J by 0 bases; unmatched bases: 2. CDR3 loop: CASGTGLNTEAFF. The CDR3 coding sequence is TGTGCCAGTGGGACAGGGTTGAACACTGAAGCTTTCTTT.

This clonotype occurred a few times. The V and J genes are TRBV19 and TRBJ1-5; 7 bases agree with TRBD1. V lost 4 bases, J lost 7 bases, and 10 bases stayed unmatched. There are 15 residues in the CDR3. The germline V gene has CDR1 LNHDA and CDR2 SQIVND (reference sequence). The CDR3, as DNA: TGTGCCAGTAGTAGCCACAGGGGAGAGTGGCAGCCCCAGCATTTT. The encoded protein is CASSSHRGEWQPQHF.

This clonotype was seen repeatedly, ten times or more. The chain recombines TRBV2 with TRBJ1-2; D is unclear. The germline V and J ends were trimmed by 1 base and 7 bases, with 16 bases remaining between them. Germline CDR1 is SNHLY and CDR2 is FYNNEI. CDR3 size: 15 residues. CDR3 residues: CASSEGYAPSSGYTF. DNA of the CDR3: TGTGCCAGCAGTGAAGGTTACGCTCCCTCTTCTGGCTACACCTTC.

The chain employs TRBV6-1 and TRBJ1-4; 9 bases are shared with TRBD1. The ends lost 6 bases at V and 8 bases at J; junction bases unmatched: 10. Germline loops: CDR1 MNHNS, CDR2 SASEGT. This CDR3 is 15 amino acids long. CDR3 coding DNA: TGTGCCAGCAGAGCGGGACAGGGAGGGGCGGAAAAACTGTTTTTT. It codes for CASRAGQGGAEKLFF.

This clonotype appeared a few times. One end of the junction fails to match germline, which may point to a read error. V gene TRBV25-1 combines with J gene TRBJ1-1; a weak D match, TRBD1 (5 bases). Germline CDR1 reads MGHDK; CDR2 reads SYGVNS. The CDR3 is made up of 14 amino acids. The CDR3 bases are TGTGCCAGCGGCTGGAGCGAGGGGTGGACTGAAACTTTCTTT. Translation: CASGWSEGWTETFF.